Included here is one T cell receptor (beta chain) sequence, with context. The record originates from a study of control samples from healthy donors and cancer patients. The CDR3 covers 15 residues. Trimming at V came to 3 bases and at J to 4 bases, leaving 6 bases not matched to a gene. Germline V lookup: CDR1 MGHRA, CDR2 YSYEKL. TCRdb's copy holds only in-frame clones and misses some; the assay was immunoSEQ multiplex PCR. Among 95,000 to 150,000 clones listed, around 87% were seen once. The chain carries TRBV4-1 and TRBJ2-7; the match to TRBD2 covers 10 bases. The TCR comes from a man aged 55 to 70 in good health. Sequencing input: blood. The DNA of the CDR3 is TGCGCCAGCAGCCAGTTAGAACTAGCGGGGTACGAGCAGTACTTC. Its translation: CASSQLELAGYEQYF.